This T cell receptor (beta chain) is from a study of cytomegalovirus exposure and HLA in healthy donors. Study-wide findings and caveats: After further analysis at a later stage, some 15,000 TCR beta sequences were associated with HLA alleles at 0.05 false discovery rate. Later work showed greater clonal expansion in HLA-associated TCR beta chains than in equally common others.

Regarding this clone: Its matching antigen is unknown.

In the PCR, 60 Vbeta and 13 Jbeta primers were used. Here immunoSEQ multiplex PCR was the method, and the copy in TCRdb shows in-frame clones only, minus some. The repertoire holds 150,000 to 200,000 clones, with over 75% as singletons. The CDR3 has 14 residues. Germline CDR1 SGHAT, CDR2 FQNNGV. Deletions cut 5 bases from V and 9 bases from J, with 17 bases between. The sample comprised PBMCs. The TCR was taken from a woman between 25 and 40 years old in good health and CMV-seronegative. This chain links TRBV11-2 with TRBJ1-5; D might be TRBD1 (5 bases). The CDR3 DNA reads as TGTGCCAGCAGCCAGGGAAGTTTTGGAGTGCCCCAGCATTTT. It specifies CASSQGSFGVPQHF.